This T cell receptor beta chain comes out of a study of T cells in Graves' hyperthyroidism and ophthalmopathy. Overall study results and limits: Most thyroid-expanded clonotypes above 0.001 were also found in blood.

RNA transcripts yielded amplified TCR beta CDR3 regions. A set of HTBI primers served as the primers for a first-round RT-PCR of the TCR CDR3. In TCRdb, the multiplex PCR reads were re-called with MiXCR into one record per CDR3 protein. The repertoire has roughly 250,000 distinct CDR3 sequences, more than 12% of them found once; the top ten carry 13%. The germline V gene has CDR1 SQVTM and CDR2 ANQGSEA. This CDR3 has 12 amino acids. Trimming took off 7 bases at V and 2 bases at J, with 9 bases between the two ends. This clonotype was observed many times. Its antigen is currently unknown. This sequence joins TRBV29-1 and TRBJ1-5; D might be TRBD1 (6 bases). Sequences were obtained from blood. The origin of this receptor is a middle-aged woman with Graves' hyperthyroidism that later progressed to Graves' ophthalmopathy. CDR3 region: CSARQGNQPQHF. The DNA of the CDR3 is TGCAGCGCCCGACAGGGCAATCAGCCCCAGCATTTT.